The TCR beta chain described here comes from a study of neurological immune-mediated disorders. Study results and caveats: It was HTLV-1-associated myelopathy that showed the most TCR clonal expansion, while multiple sclerosis showed the least, falling below healthy controls.

The cDNA was produced through 5'RACE with 10-nucleotide random UMIs. One entry per CDR3 protein, called by TCRdb with MiXCR from the 5' RACE reads. Of approximately 45,000 distinct CDR3 sequences listed, about 13% are singletons. The CDR3 loop spans 13 amino acids. CDR1 and CDR2 (germline): MDHEN, SYDVKM. V shed 3 bases and J shed 2 bases, with 6 bases lying between them. The time point here: longitudinal time-point 3. Blood bank volunteers in Maryland, USA, served as healthy controls. PBMCs stored at -80 C, 2 million in total, were the source of the unsorted libraries. The table lists this clonotype with many counts. The antigen is undetermined.

The gene calls are TRBV28 and TRBJ2-3; D gene uncertain. Source material: PBMCs. This TCR was sampled from a man in his thirties or forties in good health. CDR3 protein: CASSFGSTDTQYF. The CDR3 bases are TGTGCCAGCAGTTTCGGGTCCACAGATACGCAGTATTTT.